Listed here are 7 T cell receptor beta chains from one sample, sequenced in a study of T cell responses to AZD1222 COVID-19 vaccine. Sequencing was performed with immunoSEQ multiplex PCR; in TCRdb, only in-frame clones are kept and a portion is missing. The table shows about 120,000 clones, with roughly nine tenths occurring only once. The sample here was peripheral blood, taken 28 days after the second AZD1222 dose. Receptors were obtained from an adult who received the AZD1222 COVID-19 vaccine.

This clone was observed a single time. CDR3 protein: CASSESGTGDYGYTF. The CDR3 DNA sequence: TGTGCCAGCAGCGAATCCGGGACAGGGGACTATGGCTACACCTTC. V gene TRBV9 combines with J gene TRBJ1-2; 10 nucleotides agree with TRBD1. The CDR3 is 15 residues long. J was trimmed by 3 bases and V by 3 bases; bases with no gene match: 5. The germline CDR1 and CDR2 sequences are SGDLS and YYNGEE.

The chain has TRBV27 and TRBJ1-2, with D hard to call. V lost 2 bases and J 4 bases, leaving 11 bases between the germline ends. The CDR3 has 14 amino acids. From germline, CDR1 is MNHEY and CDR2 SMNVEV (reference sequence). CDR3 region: CASSLGGIPYGYTF. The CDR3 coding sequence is TGTGCCAGCAGTTTAGGTGGGATTCCCTATGGCTACACCTTC.

CDR3 region: CASSEAPFARQETQYF. The CDR3, as DNA: TGCGCCAGCAGTGAGGCCCCCTTTGCGCGTCAAGAGACCCAGTACTTC. J is TRBJ2-5 and V is TRBV10-1; D ambiguous. V was pared by 2 bases and J by 2 bases, with 15 bases between. The CDR3 is made up of 16 amino acids. CDR1 is WNHNN, CDR2 SYGVQD, per germline (reference sequence).

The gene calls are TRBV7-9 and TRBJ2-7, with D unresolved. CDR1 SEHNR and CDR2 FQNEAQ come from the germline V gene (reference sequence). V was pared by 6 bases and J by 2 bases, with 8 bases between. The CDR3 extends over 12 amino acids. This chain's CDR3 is CASSPVPYEQYF. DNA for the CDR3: TGTGCCAGCAGTCCTGTTCCCTACGAGCAGTACTTC.

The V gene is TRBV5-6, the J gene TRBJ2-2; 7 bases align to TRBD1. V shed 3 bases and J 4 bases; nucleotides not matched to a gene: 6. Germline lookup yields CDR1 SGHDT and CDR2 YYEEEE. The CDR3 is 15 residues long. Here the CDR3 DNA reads TGTGCCAGCAGCTCGGGACAGAGAACCACCGGGGAGCTGTTTTTT. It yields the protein CASSSGQRTTGELFF.

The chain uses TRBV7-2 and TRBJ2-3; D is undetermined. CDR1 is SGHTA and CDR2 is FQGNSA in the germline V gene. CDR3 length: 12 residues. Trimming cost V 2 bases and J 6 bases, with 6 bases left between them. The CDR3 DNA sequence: TGTGCCAGCAGCTTACCCGCGGATACGCAGTATTTT. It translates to CASSLPADTQYF.

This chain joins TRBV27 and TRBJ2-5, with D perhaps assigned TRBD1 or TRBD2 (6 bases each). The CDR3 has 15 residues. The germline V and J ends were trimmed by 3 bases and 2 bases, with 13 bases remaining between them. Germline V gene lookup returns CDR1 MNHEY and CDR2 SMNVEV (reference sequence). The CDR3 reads CASSFQQGLQETQYF. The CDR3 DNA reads TGTGCCAGCAGTTTTCAACAGGGACTTCAAGAGACCCAGTACTTC.